The rows below give T cell receptor beta chains drawn from one sample of a study of shared clonotypes between healthy human individuals. The table came from immunoSEQ multiplex PCR; TCRdb's copy has only in-frame clones and leaves some out. The sample has over a million clones; about 80% are singletons. Sequenced sample: memory CD4+ T cells from PBMCs. These TCRs come from a man aged 18 to 35 in good health. Some clones in this sample may be carry-over from other donors' samples. CDR3s include the opening cysteine and the closing phenylalanine or tryptophan. Fields, in order: J gene, D gene, V gene, clone size, CDR3 DNA, CDR3 protein. The D gene is left open where the match is weak. Rows may omit the clone size; those that give it use once, few, many or a size class.

J gene: TRBJ2-4; D gene: TRBD1; V gene: TRBV28; clone size: NA; CDR3 DNA: TGTGCCAGCAGTCCCCCTCCGGGACAGGGAACGAAAAACATTCAGTACTTC; CDR3 protein: CASSPPPGQGTKNIQYF
J gene: TRBJ1-1; D gene: NA; V gene: TRBV7-9; clone size: NA; CDR3 DNA: TGTGCCAGCAGCTTAGAGGGCCTGGGAGCTTTCTTT; CDR3 protein: CASSLEGLGAFF
J gene: TRBJ2-7; D gene: TRBD1; V gene: TRBV9; clone size: NA; CDR3 DNA: TGTGCCAGCAGCCCCCGGACAGGGGGCTACGAGCAGTACTTC; CDR3 protein: CASSPRTGGYEQYF
J gene: TRBJ1-1; D gene: NA; V gene: TRBV2; clone size: few; CDR3 DNA: TGTGCCAGCCGGACCGGAAGGGACACTGAAGCTTTCTTT; CDR3 protein: CASRTGRDTEAFF
J gene: TRBJ2-2; D gene: TRBD2; V gene: TRBV28; clone size: few; CDR3 DNA: TGTGCCAGCAGTCCCCCTTTCGGAAAGACTAGCCGTTTTAACACCGGGGAGCTGTTTTTT; CDR3 protein: CASSPPFGKTSRFNTGELFF
J gene: TRBJ1-1; D gene: TRBD1; V gene: TRBV30; clone size: NA; CDR3 DNA: TGTGCCTGGAGTGTACAGGGGGCCCCTGAAGCTTTCTTT; CDR3 protein: CAWSVQGAPEAFF
J gene: TRBJ2-1; D gene: NA; V gene: TRBV5-1; clone size: NA; CDR3 DNA: TGCGCCAGCAGCGTCGGACAGAACAATGAGCAGTTCTTC; CDR3 protein: CASSVGQNNEQFF
J gene: TRBJ1-1; D gene: TRBD1; V gene: TRBV19; clone size: NA; CDR3 DNA: TGTGCCAGTAGTAGATCGGACAGGGGGCGGTACACTGAAGCTTTCTTT; CDR3 protein: CASSRSDRGRYTEAFF
J gene: TRBJ2-3; D gene: TRBD2; V gene: TRBV7-8; clone size: once; CDR3 DNA: TGTGCCAGCAGCGGAATAGCGGGAGGTCCGCAGTATTTT; CDR3 protein: CASSGIAGGPQYF
J gene: TRBJ1-4; D gene: NA; V gene: TRBV5-1; clone size: NA; CDR3 DNA: TGCGCCAGCAGCTTGGGACGGATGAATGAAAAACTGTTTTTT; CDR3 protein: CASSLGRMNEKLFF
J gene: TRBJ2-7; D gene: NA; V gene: TRBV6-5; clone size: once; CDR3 DNA: TGTGCCAGCCGGGGAAGACAGGTCTCCTACGAGCAGTACTTC; CDR3 protein: CASRGRQVSYEQYF
J gene: TRBJ2-7; D gene: NA; V gene: TRBV7-9; clone size: once; CDR3 DNA: TGTGCCAGCAGCTACAGGGACCTCGGCGCCGAGCAGTACTTC; CDR3 protein: CASSYRDLGAEQYF
J gene: TRBJ1-1; D gene: NA; V gene: TRBV29-1; clone size: NA; CDR3 DNA: TGCAGCGTTGAACCACAGGGAGGGGAAGCTTTCTTT; CDR3 protein: CSVEPQGGEAFF
J gene: TRBJ2-7; D gene: TRBD1; V gene: TRBV25-1; clone size: NA; CDR3 DNA: TGTGCCAGCACTTGGGGACAGGGCTCCGAGCAGTACTTC; CDR3 protein: CASTWGQGSEQYF
J gene: TRBJ2-7; D gene: NA; V gene: TRBV7-6; clone size: NA; CDR3 DNA: TGTGCCAGCAGCTTAGATGGGAATGGGGACGAGCAGTACTTC; CDR3 protein: CASSLDGNGDEQYF
J gene: TRBJ2-1; D gene: TRBD2; V gene: TRBV5-1; clone size: once; CDR3 DNA: TGCGCCAGCAGCTTGGATAGCGGGAGTGGGGTTTTTGAGCAGTTCTTC; CDR3 protein: CASSLDSGSGVFEQFF
J gene: TRBJ2-7; D gene: NA; V gene: TRBV5-1; clone size: once; CDR3 DNA: TGCGCCAGCAGCTCGACAAGGGGGGCATACGAGCAGTACTTC; CDR3 protein: CASSSTRGAYEQYF
J gene: TRBJ1-2; D gene: TRBD1; V gene: TRBV28; clone size: NA; CDR3 DNA: TGTGCCAGCAGTATGCCGGGACAGGGGAGCTATGGCTACACCTTC; CDR3 protein: CASSMPGQGSYGYTF
J gene: TRBJ2-6; D gene: NA; V gene: TRBV12-5; clone size: NA; CDR3 DNA: TGTGCTAGTGGTCTCGGAGGAGGGGCCAACGTCCTGACTTTC; CDR3 protein: CASGLGGGANVLTF
J gene: TRBJ2-5; D gene: NA; V gene: TRBV30; clone size: NA; CDR3 DNA: TGTGCCTACCGGGCCTGGGGGACGGAAGAGACCCAGTACTTC; CDR3 protein: CAYRAWGTEETQYF
J gene: TRBJ1-5; D gene: NA; V gene: TRBV7-2; clone size: NA; CDR3 DNA: TGTGCCAGCAGCGCAGGCCCGGTACAAGCCCAGCATTTT; CDR3 protein: CASSAGPVQAQHF
J gene: TRBJ2-4; D gene: NA; V gene: TRBV5-4; clone size: many; CDR3 DNA: TGTGCCAGCAGCTTCAAGGGCACAGCCAAAAACATTCAGTACTTC; CDR3 protein: CASSFKGTAKNIQYF
J gene: TRBJ2-3; D gene: NA; V gene: TRBV27; clone size: NA; CDR3 DNA: TGTGCCAGCAGCCCCGCCCCTCAGCCAAGCACAGATACGCAGTATTTT; CDR3 protein: CASSPAPQPSTDTQYF
J gene: TRBJ2-3; D gene: NA; V gene: TRBV7-2; clone size: NA; CDR3 DNA: TGTGCCAGCAGCTCCCAAGCCGACACCGCCGTGGATACGCAGTATTTT; CDR3 protein: CASSSQADTAVDTQYF
J gene: TRBJ2-3; D gene: NA; V gene: TRBV30; clone size: NA; CDR3 DNA: TGTGCCTGGAGTGTATGGACTAGCACAGATACGCAGTATTTT; CDR3 protein: CAWSVWTSTDTQYF
J gene: TRBJ2-3; D gene: NA; V gene: TRBV5-4; clone size: NA; CDR3 DNA: TGTGCCAGCAGCCCTGGGTCCACAGATACGCAGTATTTT; CDR3 protein: CASSPGSTDTQYF
J gene: TRBJ2-4; D gene: TRBD1; V gene: TRBV28; clone size: NA; CDR3 DNA: TGTGCCAGCAGAGGACAGGCCCAGGGAGCCAAAAACATTCAGTACTTC; CDR3 protein: CASRGQAQGAKNIQYF
J gene: TRBJ2-7; D gene: NA; V gene: TRBV21-1; clone size: NA; CDR3 DNA: TGTGCCAGCACCAGGGACAGGGGGCGTCGTGAGCAGTACTTC; CDR3 protein: CASTRDRGRREQYF
J gene: TRBJ2-7; D gene: NA; V gene: TRBV30; clone size: NA; CDR3 DNA: TGTGCCTGGAGTCTAAACCACGAGCAGTACTTC; CDR3 protein: CAWSLNHEQYF
J gene: TRBJ1-2; D gene: NA; V gene: TRBV30; clone size: NA; CDR3 DNA: TGTGCTAGAAGGGGCGGAACCAAATCAGAGGCGAACACCTTC; CDR3 protein: CARRGGTKSEANTF
J gene: TRBJ2-5; D gene: NA; V gene: TRBV5-4; clone size: NA; CDR3 DNA: TGTGCCAGCAGCGGACCGGGACCACAAGAGACCCAGTACTTC; CDR3 protein: CASSGPGPQETQYF
J gene: TRBJ2-2; D gene: TRBD2; V gene: TRBV25-1; clone size: NA; CDR3 DNA: TGTGCCAGCAGTGATAGCGGGAGATGGGAGCTGTTTTTT; CDR3 protein: CASSDSGRWELFF
J gene: TRBJ2-1; D gene: NA; V gene: TRBV30; clone size: NA; CDR3 DNA: TGTGCCTGGACCCACAGAGCGAGAAGCTCCTACAATGAGCAGTTCTTC; CDR3 protein: CAWTHRARSSYNEQFF
J gene: TRBJ1-2; D gene: NA; V gene: TRBV18; clone size: NA; CDR3 DNA: TGTGCCAGCTCAACCAAGGCAGGGGCGGAGGGCTACACCTTC; CDR3 protein: CASSTKAGAEGYTF
J gene: TRBJ1-2; D gene: NA; V gene: TRBV14; clone size: NA; CDR3 DNA: TGTGCCAGCAGCCAAGGTGCGGCATCGTCGCTCTATGGCTACACCTTC; CDR3 protein: CASSQGAASSLYGYTF
J gene: TRBJ2-7; D gene: TRBD2; V gene: TRBV30; clone size: NA; CDR3 DNA: TGTGCCTGGAGTGGGGGCGGGAGTGCTTACGAGCAGTACTTC; CDR3 protein: CAWSGGGSAYEQYF
J gene: TRBJ2-1; D gene: TRBD2; V gene: TRBV5-1; clone size: NA; CDR3 DNA: TGCGCCAGCAAGAGCGGGACGTACGATGAGCAGTTCTTC; CDR3 protein: CASKSGTYDEQFF
J gene: TRBJ2-5; D gene: TRBD2; V gene: TRBV7-8; clone size: few; CDR3 DNA: TGTGCCAGCAGCTTTGGGCTAGCGGAAGAGACCCAGTACTTC; CDR3 protein: CASSFGLAEETQYF
J gene: TRBJ2-2; D gene: NA; V gene: TRBV7-2; clone size: NA; CDR3 DNA: TGTGCCAGCAGCTTATGGACGGGAGTCACCGGGGAGCTGTTTTTT; CDR3 protein: CASSLWTGVTGELFF
J gene: TRBJ2-3; D gene: NA; V gene: TRBV11-2; clone size: NA; CDR3 DNA: TGTGCCAGCAGCTTAGGCCCGGGAGATACGCAGTATTTT; CDR3 protein: CASSLGPGDTQYF
J gene: TRBJ2-1; D gene: TRBD2; V gene: TRBV27; clone size: NA; CDR3 DNA: TGTGCCAGCAGTCCAGAACCCCTGGGAGGGTCAGAGCAGTTCTTC; CDR3 protein: CASSPEPLGGSEQFF
J gene: TRBJ1-1; D gene: TRBD1; V gene: TRBV28; clone size: NA; CDR3 DNA: TGTGCCAGCAGTCCCGGACAGGGTGGATGGGCTGAAGCTTTCTTT; CDR3 protein: CASSPGQGGWAEAFF
J gene: TRBJ2-5; D gene: TRBD1; V gene: TRBV5-5; clone size: NA; CDR3 DNA: TGTGCCAGCAGCTGGGACAGTAACCAAGAGACCCAGTACTTC; CDR3 protein: CASSWDSNQETQYF
J gene: TRBJ1-1; D gene: TRBD1; V gene: TRBV19; clone size: once; CDR3 DNA: TGTGCCAGTAGTAGGATCGACAGGGCTGCTGAAGCTTTCTTT; CDR3 protein: CASSRIDRAAEAFF
J gene: TRBJ1-2; D gene: TRBD1; V gene: TRBV28; clone size: few; CDR3 DNA: TGTGCCACCGCGGACAGGGGCTATGGCTACACCTTC; CDR3 protein: CATADRGYGYTF
J gene: TRBJ2-7; D gene: NA; V gene: TRBV11-2; clone size: NA; CDR3 DNA: TGTGCCAGCACCGAGGGCCAAGGGGCTTGGTACGAGCAGTACTTC; CDR3 protein: CASTEGQGAWYEQYF
J gene: TRBJ2-7; D gene: NA; V gene: TRBV6-1; clone size: NA; CDR3 DNA: TGTGCCAGCAGTGGGGGATACGAGCAGTACTTC; CDR3 protein: CASSGGYEQYF
J gene: TRBJ2-7; D gene: NA; V gene: TRBV11-2; clone size: few; CDR3 DNA: TGTGCCAGCAGCTTGGGACCCGGAGTCTACGAGCAGTACTTC; CDR3 protein: CASSLGPGVYEQYF
J gene: TRBJ2-7; D gene: TRBD2; V gene: TRBV15; clone size: NA; CDR3 DNA: TGTGCCACCAGCAGAGACGGGACTAGCGGGAGGGAAGAGCAGTACTTC; CDR3 protein: CATSRDGTSGREEQYF
J gene: TRBJ2-6; D gene: NA; V gene: TRBV30; clone size: NA; CDR3 DNA: TGTGCCTGGACTGCAATAGGTCGGGGATTAGTAGATGGGGCCAACGTCCTGACTTTC; CDR3 protein: CAWTAIGRGLVDGANVLTF
J gene: TRBJ2-6; D gene: NA; V gene: TRBV5-1; clone size: NA; CDR3 DNA: TGCGCCAGCAGCTTAGGACACCCTGGGGCCAACGTCCTGACTTTC; CDR3 protein: CASSLGHPGANVLTF
J gene: TRBJ1-2; D gene: NA; V gene: TRBV18; clone size: NA; CDR3 DNA: TGTGCCAGCTCACCATCGGGTTGGGACTATGGCTACACCTTC; CDR3 protein: CASSPSGWDYGYTF
J gene: TRBJ1-1; D gene: TRBD1; V gene: TRBV4-1; clone size: few; CDR3 DNA: TGCGCCAGCAGCCAAGAGGTGACAGGGGACACTGAAGCTTTCTTT; CDR3 protein: CASSQEVTGDTEAFF
J gene: TRBJ1-1; D gene: NA; V gene: TRBV7-9; clone size: NA; CDR3 DNA: TGTGCCAGCAGCAGACGGACGGTGAACACTGAAGCTTTCTTT; CDR3 protein: CASSRRTVNTEAFF
J gene: TRBJ2-1; D gene: TRBD2; V gene: TRBV29-1; clone size: NA; CDR3 DNA: TGCAGCGTTGAGACTAGCGGAAACAATGAGCAGTTCTTC; CDR3 protein: CSVETSGNNEQFF